This T cell receptor beta chain was found in a study of cytomegalovirus exposure and HLA in healthy donors. General observations from the study: Later work found most CMV-associated TCR beta chains apparently HLA-restricted. A later examination showed that TCR association rates differed by HLA locus, with DRB1 most and HLA-C fewest. Near-uniform donor sequencing depth was presumed by presence/absence analyses.

It was with 60 Vbeta and 13 Jbeta primers that the PCR ran. Generated by immunoSEQ multiplex PCR, the TCRdb table keeps only in-frame clones and is missing some. The profile shows roughly 150,000 clones, roughly four fifths of them singletons. Of note for this clone: Antigen specificity is unknown. At one boundary the junction diverges from the germline segment, which might be a read error.

Germline V gives CDR1 SGHDN, CDR2 FVKESK. This CDR3 is 15 amino acids long. This receptor was obtained from a male donor in good health and CMV-seropositive. This chain connects TRBV14 to TRBJ2-4, with a weak D call TRBD2 (6 bases). Specimen: PBMCs. The CDR3 is CASSQERGSTNSQYF. The CDR3 DNA sequence: TGTGCCAGCAGCCAAGAGCGGGGCAGCACCAACAGTCAGTACTTC.